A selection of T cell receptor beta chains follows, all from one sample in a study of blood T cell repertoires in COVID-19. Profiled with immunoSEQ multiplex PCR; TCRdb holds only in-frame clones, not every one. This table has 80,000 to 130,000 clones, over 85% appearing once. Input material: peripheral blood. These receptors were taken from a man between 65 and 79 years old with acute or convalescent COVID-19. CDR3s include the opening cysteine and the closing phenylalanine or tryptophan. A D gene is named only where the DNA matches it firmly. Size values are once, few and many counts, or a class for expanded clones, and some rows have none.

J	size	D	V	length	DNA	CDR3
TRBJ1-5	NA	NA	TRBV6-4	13	TGTGCCAGCAGTCCAGGGCTCAATCAGCCCCAGCATTTT	CASSPGLNQPQHF
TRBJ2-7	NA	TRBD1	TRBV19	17	TGTGCCAGTAGTACAGCCCTGACAGGGGAATTGTCCTACGAGCAGTACTTC	CASSTALTGELSYEQYF
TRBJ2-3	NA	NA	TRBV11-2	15	TGTGCCAGCAGCTACCGGGACTCTAGCGCAGATACGCAGTATTTT	CASSYRDSSADTQYF
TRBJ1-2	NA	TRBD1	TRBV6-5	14	TGTGCCAGCAGTTACGGGACAGCCCCCTATGGCTACACCTTC	CASSYGTAPYGYTF
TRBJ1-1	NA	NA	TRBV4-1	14	TGCGCCAGCAGCCGAACGGTTGGTGGCACTGAAGCTTTCTTT	CASSRTVGGTEAFF
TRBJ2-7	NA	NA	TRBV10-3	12	TGTGCCATCAGCCGTGAGGACTACGAGCAGTACTTC	CAISREDYEQYF
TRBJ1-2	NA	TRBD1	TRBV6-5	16	TGTGCCAGCAGTTACTCGATACAGGGGTGGAACTATGGCTACACCTTC	CASSYSIQGWNYGYTF
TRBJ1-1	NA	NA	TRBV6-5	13	TGTGCCAGCAGCCCCAGGGAGAACACTGAAGCTTTCTTT	CASSPRENTEAFF
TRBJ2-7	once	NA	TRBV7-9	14	TGTGCCAGCAGCACGGATGGCGGGCCCTACGAGCAGTACTTC	CASSTDGGPYEQYF
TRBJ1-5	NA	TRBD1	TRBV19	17	TGTGCCAGTAGTATTGATTTGGGGACAGGGATGGGTCAGCCCCAGCATTTT	CASSIDLGTGMGQPQHF
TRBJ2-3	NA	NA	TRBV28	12	TGTGCCAGCAATTCGGTCACAGATACGCAGTATTTT	CASNSVTDTQYF
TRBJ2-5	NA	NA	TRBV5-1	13	TGCGCCAGCAGCCCCAGGGGATGGGAGACCCAGTACTTC	CASSPRGWETQYF
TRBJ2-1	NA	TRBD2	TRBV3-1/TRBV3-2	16	TGTGCCAGCAGCCTCGGCGCCCCGGGACTAAACAATGAGCAGTTCTTC	CASSLGAPGLNNEQFF
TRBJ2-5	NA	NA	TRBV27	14	TGTGCCAGCAGTTTAGTGTCCAGCGGAGAGACCCAGTACTTC	CASSLVSSGETQYF
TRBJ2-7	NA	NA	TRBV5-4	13	TGTGCCAGCAGCTTGGGCGACAGCAGGGAGCAGTACTTC	CASSLGDSREQYF
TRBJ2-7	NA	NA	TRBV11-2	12	TGTGCCAGCAGCCTTCAGACCTACGAGCAGTACTTC	CASSLQTYEQYF
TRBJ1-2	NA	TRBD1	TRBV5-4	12	TGTGCTTACGACAGGGGAGGCTATGGCTACACCTTC	CAYDRGGYGYTF
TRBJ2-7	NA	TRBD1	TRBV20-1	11	TGCAGTGCGGACAGGGCCTACGAGCAGTACTTC	CSADRAYEQYF
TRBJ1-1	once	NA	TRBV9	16	TGTGCCAGCAGCCCACTGGGAGGGACCCCGAACACTGAAGCTTTCTTT	CASSPLGGTPNTEAFF
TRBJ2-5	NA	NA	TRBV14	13	TGTGCCAGCAGCCTAGCGCCCCAAGAGACCCAGTACTTC	CASSLAPQETQYF
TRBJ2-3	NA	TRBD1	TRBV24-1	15	TGTGCCACCAGTGACCCGACAGGGGTGACAGATACGCAGTATTTT	CATSDPTGVTDTQYF
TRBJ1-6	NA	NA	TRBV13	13	TGTGCCAGCATGGTGGGAGGAGTGACACCCCTCCACTTT	CASMVGGVTPLHF
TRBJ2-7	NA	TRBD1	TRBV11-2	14	TGTGCCAGCAGCCCCCGGGACAGGGGTTACGAGCAGTACTTC	CASSPRDRGYEQYF
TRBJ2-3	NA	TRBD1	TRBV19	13	TGTGCCAGTAGGGGACAGGCTACGGATACGCAGTATTTT	CASRGQATDTQYF
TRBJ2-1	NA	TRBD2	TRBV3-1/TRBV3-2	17	TGTGCCAGCAGCCAAGTAGTTAGGGCTAGCGGGGACAATGAGCAGTTCTTC	CASSQVVRASGDNEQFF
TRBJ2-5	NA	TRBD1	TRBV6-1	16	TGTGCCAGCAGTAAAGGACAGGGAGAGGGGCAAGAGACCCAGTACTTC	CASSKGQGEGQETQYF
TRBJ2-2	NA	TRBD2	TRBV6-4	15	TGTGCCAGCAGTCGACTAGCGGGAGACACCGGGGAGCTGTTTTTT	CASSRLAGDTGELFF
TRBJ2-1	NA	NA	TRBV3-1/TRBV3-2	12	TGTGCCAGCAGCCATTGGGGCTATGAGCAGTTCTTC	CASSHWGYEQFF
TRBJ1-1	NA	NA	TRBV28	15	TGTGCCAGCAGTTTAGGGGGCCTCCGGAACACTGAAGCTTTCTTT	CASSLGGLRNTEAFF
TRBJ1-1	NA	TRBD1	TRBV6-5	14	TGTGCCAGCAGGGGACAGCCACTAAACACTGAAGCTTTCTTT	CASRGQPLNTEAFF
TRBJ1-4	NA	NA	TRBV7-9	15	TGTGCCAGCAGTAGCTTTAGCACGGGGAATGAAAAACTGTTTTTT	CASSSFSTGNEKLFF
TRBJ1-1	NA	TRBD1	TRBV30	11	TGTGCCCACGACAGGGGCGCTGAAGCTTTCTTT	CAHDRGAEAFF
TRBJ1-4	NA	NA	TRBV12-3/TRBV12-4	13	TGTGCCAGCAGTTTGAGCCGCGCAGGGCAACTGTTTTTT	CASSLSRAGQLFF
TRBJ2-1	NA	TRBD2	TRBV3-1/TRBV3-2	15	TGTGCCAGCAGCCCTTTGGGACTAGCGGGCAATGAGCAGTTCTTC	CASSPLGLAGNEQFF
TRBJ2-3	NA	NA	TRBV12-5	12	TGTGCTAGTGGTCAGAGCACAGATACGCAGTATTTT	CASGQSTDTQYF
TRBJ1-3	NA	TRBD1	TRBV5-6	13	TGTGCCAGCAGCTTGTGGCATAGGGACAGGGTAGCCTTT	CASSLWHRDRVAF
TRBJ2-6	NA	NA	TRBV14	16	TGTGCCAGCAGCCAAGCGCGGGTACCTGGGGCCAACGTCCTGACTTTC	CASSQARVPGANVLTF
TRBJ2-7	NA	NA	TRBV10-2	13	TGCGCCAGCACCTCAGGTCCAAGCTACGAGCAGTACTTC	CASTSGPSYEQYF
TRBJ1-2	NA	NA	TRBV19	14	TGTGCCAGTAACCCGGCAGGATTAAACTATGGCTACACCTTC	CASNPAGLNYGYTF
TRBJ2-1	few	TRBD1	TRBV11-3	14	TGTGCCAGCACCCCGGGACAGTCCTACAATGAGCAGTTCTTC	CASTPGQSYNEQFF
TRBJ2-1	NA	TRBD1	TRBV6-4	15	TGTGCCAGCAGTGCCGGGACAGGGGGGGACAATGAGCAGTTCTTC	CASSAGTGGDNEQFF
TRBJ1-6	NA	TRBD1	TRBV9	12	TGTGCCAGCAGCGAGACAGGGTCACCCCTCCACTTT	CASSETGSPLHF
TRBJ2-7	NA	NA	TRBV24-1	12	TGTGCCACCTCGGGGAACACCTACGAGCAGTACTTC	CATSGNTYEQYF
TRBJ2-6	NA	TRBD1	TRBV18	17	TGTGCCAGCTCACCTCGGGACAGGCCCTCTGGGGCCAACGTCCTGACTTTC	CASSPRDRPSGANVLTF
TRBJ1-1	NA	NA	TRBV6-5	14	TGTGCCAGCGGGGCCTCCAGTATGAACACTGAAGCTTTCTTT	CASGASSMNTEAFF
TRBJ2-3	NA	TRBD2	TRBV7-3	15	TGTGCCAGCAGCCCCCTAGCGGGAAGCACAGATACGCAGTATTTT	CASSPLAGSTDTQYF
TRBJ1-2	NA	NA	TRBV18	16	TGTGCCAGCTCACCAAGGGGGGGTTCAGATGAACCCGCAGTCACCTTC	CASSPRGGSDEPAVTF
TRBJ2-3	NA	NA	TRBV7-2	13	TGTGCCAGCAGCTTAGTTGAGGTCGGTACGCAGTATTTT	CASSLVEVGTQYF
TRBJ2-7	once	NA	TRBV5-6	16	TGTGCCAGCAGCTTGGGACGGCGGACTGAACACTACGAGCAGTACTTC	CASSLGRRTEHYEQYF
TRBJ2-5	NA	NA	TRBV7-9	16	TGTGCCAGCAGCTTAGGGTCACTAGTCCTGGGTGAGACCCAGTACTTC	CASSLGSLVLGETQYF
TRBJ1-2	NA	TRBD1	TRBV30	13	TGTGCCTGGAAGTACGGACAGGGGGATGGCTACACCTTC	CAWKYGQGDGYTF
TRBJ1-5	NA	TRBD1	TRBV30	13	TGTGCCTGGAGTCGGGACAGCGATCAGCCCCAGCATTTT	CAWSRDSDQPQHF
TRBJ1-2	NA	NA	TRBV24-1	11	TGTGCCACCAGTGGATCGGATGGCTACACCTTC	CATSGSDGYTF
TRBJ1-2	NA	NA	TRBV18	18	TGTGCCAGCTCACCCCAGAAAGGCCGGGGGGCGCATGGCTATGGCTACACCTTC	CASSPQKGRGAHGYGYTF
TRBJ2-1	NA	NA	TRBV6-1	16	TGTGCCAGCAGTGATACAGTGACAGGGAGGTTTTATGAGCAGTTCTTC	CASSDTVTGRFYEQFF